Listed here are 20 T cell receptor beta chains from one sample, sequenced in a study of response to subunit inactivated influenza vaccine. Using its own MiXCR run on the RT-PCR reads, TCRdb lists one record per CDR3 protein. Counted here are approximately 680,000 distinct CDR3 sequences, approximately 15% occurring once; the ten biggest clones make up about 9.9%. This material consisted of PBMCs from blood, taken 11 to 12 days after vaccination. These receptor sequences come from a middle-aged man who received an inactivated influenza vaccine.

The gene calls are TRBV4-2 and TRBJ2-3; 8 nucleotides align to TRBD2. The CDR3 contains 18 residues. V lost 0 bases and J lost 0; bases outside the gene matches: 8. The germline CDR1 and CDR2 sequences are LGHNA and YNFKEQ. DNA of the CDR3: TGTGCCAGCAGCCAAGATAGTTTGGGCGGGGGGAGCACAGATACGCAGTATTTT. It is translated as CASSQDSLGGGSTDTQYF.

The chain carries TRBV29-1 and TRBJ1-1, with 9 bases matching TRBD1. There are 14 residues in the CDR3. Germline lookup yields CDR1 SQVTM and CDR2 ANQGSEA. The ends lost 4 bases at V and 3 bases at J; junction bases unmatched: 6. CDR3 nucleotide sequence: TGCAGCGTTGGTTGGACAGGGGCATACACTGAAGCTTTCTTT. The encoded protein is CSVGWTGAYTEAFF. The variable domain in full, with the rest retrieved from reference TRBV29-1 and TRBJ1-1, is SAVISQKPSRDICQRGTSLTIQCQVDSQVTMMFWYRQQPGQSLTLIATANQGSEATYESGFVIDKFPISRPNLTFSTLTVSNMSPEDSSIYLCSVGWTGAYTEAFFGQGTRLTVV.

This clonotype was counted between two and nine times. The chain recombines TRBV18 with TRBJ2-3; D possibly corresponds to TRBD1 (6 bases). The CDR3 is made up of 15 amino acids. V shed 2 bases and J shed 1 base, with 10 bases lying between them. Germline V CDR1 and CDR2: KGHSH, LQKENI. The CDR3 reads CASSPSGARTDTQYF. The CDR3 nucleotides read TGTGCCAGCTCACCATCAGGGGCGCGCACAGATACGCAGTATTTT.

The gene calls are TRBV4-2 and TRBJ2-5; 7 bases line up with TRBD2. The CDR3 totals 17 residues. V lost 0 bases to trimming and J lost 0 bases; unmatched junction nucleotides: 7. Per the germline V gene, CDR1 is LGHNA and CDR2 is YNFKEQ. CDR3 nucleotide sequence: TGTGCCAGCAGCCAAGATGGCGGGGGTAGTGACCAAGAGACCCAGTACTTC. Amino acids: CASSQDGGGSDQETQYF.

The chain couples TRBV29-1 to TRBJ2-1; TRBD2 agrees at 11 bases. The CDR3 covers 14 residues. CDR1 SQVTM and CDR2 ANQGSEA come from the germline V gene. V lost 6 bases to trimming and J lost 2 bases; unmatched junction nucleotides: 3. CDR3 sequence (DNA): TGCAGCGTATTGGGACTAGCGGCCTACAATGAGCAGTTCTTC. Its translation is CSVLGLAAYNEQFF.

V gene TRBV7-9 combines with J gene TRBJ1-2; D remains unclear. V gave up 4 bases and J gave up 1 base, with 10 bases separating them. This CDR3 has 14 residues. Germline V lookup: CDR1 SEHNR, CDR2 FQNEAQ (reference sequence). The CDR3 nucleotides are TGTGCCAGCAGCTCACTCGAGGTTAACTATGGCTACACCTTC. This codes for CASSSLEVNYGYTF.

This chain joins TRBV6-1 and TRBJ2-4; 9 positions match TRBD1. Trimming took 3 bases from V and 6 from J; bases not matched to a gene: 3. This CDR3 is 14 amino acids long. CDR1 and CDR2 from the germline V gene are MNHNS and SASEGT. This CDR3 is CASSEEGQGNIQYF. The CDR3 DNA reads as TGTGCCAGCAGTGAGGAGGGACAGGGAAACATTCAGTACTTC.

The genes are TRBV5-4 and TRBJ2-1, with 10 bases identical to TRBD2. Trimming cost V 0 bases and J 8 bases; bases outside gene matches: 8. The CDR3 extends over 16 amino acids. CDR1 and CDR2 from the germline V gene are SGHNT and YYREEE (reference sequence). The CDR3 coding sequence is TGTGCCAGCAGCTTGGGTCTAGCGGGAGTTGGGGATGAGCAGTTCTTC. Residues: CASSLGLAGVGDEQFF.

This clonotype has more than one count but fewer than ten. The chain combines TRBV25-1 with TRBJ2-2; 13 nucleotides align to TRBD2. This CDR3 comprises 17 residues. V was clipped by 4 bases and J by 5 bases; unmatched bases: 7. Looked up from germline, CDR1 is MGHDK and CDR2 is SYGVNS. The CDR3 spells CASSVLTSGGYTGELFF. The CDR3 region has the DNA TGTGCCAGCAGTGTTTTGACTAGCGGGGGGTATACCGGGGAGCTGTTTTTT.

The rearrangement links TRBV6-2 or TRBV6-3 to TRBJ1-2; possible D gene TRBD1, 6 bases. V shed 0 bases and J shed 4 bases, with 12 bases lying between them. The CDR3 is 15 amino acids. CDR1 and CDR2 (germline): MNHEY, SVGEGT. Here the CDR3 DNA reads TGTGCCAGCAGTTACTCGACAGGCGCTTTCTATGGCTACACCTTC. Amino acids: CASSYSTGAFYGYTF.

CDR3 protein: CASSLRNLGEQYF. The CDR3 DNA sequence: TGCGCCAGCAGCTTAAGAAACCTGGGGGAGCAGTACTTC. V is TRBV5-1 and J is TRBJ2-7; D remains unclear. This CDR3 is built from 13 residues. Per germline, CDR1 SGHRS and CDR2 YFSETQ. The germline V and J ends were trimmed by 2 bases and 7 bases, with 13 bases remaining between them.

The gene calls are TRBV7-2 and TRBJ2-5; D may be TRBD2 (6 bases). The germline V gene encodes CDR1 SGHTA and CDR2 FQGNSA. Trimming stripped 9 bases from V and 5 bases from J, with 19 bases between. This CDR3 has 14 residues. The CDR3 DNA reads as TGTGCCAGTACAAAGCGGGCAAGGTTGGAGACCCAGTACTTC. Its protein product is CASTKRARLETQYF. Filled out from reference TRBV7-2 and TRBJ2-5, the complete variable domain reads GAGVSQSPSNKVTEKGKDVELRCDPISGHTALYWYRQSLGQGLEFLIYFQGNSAPDKSGLPSDRFSAERTGGSVSTLTIQRTQQEDSAVYLCASTKRARLETQYFGPGTRLLVL.

J is TRBJ2-3 and V is TRBV5-1; possible D gene TRBD2, 6 bases. With 0 bases removed from V and 1 base from J, the gap between germline ends came to 12 bases. The CDR3 runs 16 residues. Per germline, CDR1 SGHRS and CDR2 YFSETQ. The CDR3 DNA reads TGCGCCAGCAGCTTGGCCGGACTAAAAGGCACAGATACGCAGTATTTT. Amino acids: CASSLAGLKGTDTQYF.

This chain uses TRBV6-2 or TRBV6-3 with TRBJ2-7; the match to TRBD2 covers 7 bases. Germline lookup yields CDR1 MNHEY and CDR2 SVGEGT. J was trimmed by 6 bases and V by 5 bases; bases with no gene match: 13. The CDR3 is made up of 15 amino acids. The CDR3 DNA is TGTGCCAGCAGTCGCTCGAGAGGACTAGAAAGCGAGCAGTACTTC. Amino acid sequence: CASSRSRGLESEQYF.

This clonotype was seen many times. The rearrangement joins TRBV12-3 or TRBV12-4 to TRBJ2-1; no clear D gene. The ends were cut back, 5 bases at V and 1 base at J, with 12 bases in the middle. The CDR3 runs 15 residues. The CDR3 DNA reads as TGTGCCAGCAGTGCCTTGGGCCGTTCCTACAATGAGCAGTTCTTC. It yields the protein CASSALGRSYNEQFF.

J is TRBJ2-7 and V is TRBV6-1; D is possibly TRBD2 (6 bases). CDR1 MNHNS and CDR2 SASEGT come from the germline V gene. The V end lost 7 bases, the J end lost 3 bases, and 16 bases lay between the germline ends. The CDR3 covers 14 residues. The CDR3 region has the DNA TGTGCCAGCACGAGGGGACTTGGGTTCTACGAGCAGTACTTC. Protein sequence: CASTRGLGFYEQYF.

This chain joins TRBV7-8 and TRBJ1-5, with D possibly matching TRBD1 (5 bases). V gave up 5 bases and J gave up 10 bases, with 15 bases separating them. CDR3 length: 13 amino acids. Germline lookup yields CDR1 SGHVS and CDR2 FQNEAQ. In nucleotides, the CDR3 is TGTGCCAGCAGCATCATCGGGACTGGCCCCCAGCATTTT. Its translation is CASSIIGTGPQHF.

The chain joins TRBV10-3 to TRBJ2-7; TRBD1 or TRBD2 may be the D gene (6 bases each). The CDR3 totals 14 residues. V lost 5 bases and J lost 4, with 15 bases in between. The germline CDR1 and CDR2 sequences are ENHRY and SYGVKD. For the CDR3, the DNA is TGTGCCATCAGTTCCGCGGGACATAAATACGAGCAGTACTTC. As protein: CAISSAGHKYEQYF.

This chain connects TRBV12-3 or TRBV12-4 to TRBJ2-1; TRBD1 agrees at 8 bases. With 2 bases clipped from V and 7 bases from J, the junction kept 7 bases outside the gene matches. The CDR3 has 15 amino acids. This chain's CDR3 is CASSLNRGKSNEQFF. The CDR3 DNA reads as TGTGCCAGCAGTTTAAACAGGGGGAAGTCAAATGAGCAGTTCTTC.

This clonotype has just a few counts. The V gene is TRBV3-1, the J gene TRBJ2-1; tentatively, D is TRBD2 (5 bases). Per the germline V gene, CDR1 is LGHDT and CDR2 is YNNKEL (reference sequence). The CDR3 is made up of 13 amino acids. V was clipped by 3 bases and J by 14 bases, with 17 bases between them. The CDR3 sequence: CASSQTSAVRKFF. For the CDR3, the DNA is TGTGCCAGCAGCCAGACATCAGCGGTAAGGAAGTTCTTC.